This T cell receptor (beta chain) was sequenced during a study of cytomegalovirus exposure and HLA in healthy donors. The study, taken as a whole, reports: Presence/absence analyses treated sequencing depth as roughly uniform across donors. CMV serostatus was the sole immune exposure information available.

Looked up from germline, CDR1 is KGHSH and CDR2 is LQKENI. V was trimmed by 2 bases and J by 0 bases, leaving 7 bases between them. The CDR3 is 14 amino acids. The PCR had 60 Vbeta and 13 Jbeta primers. Sequencing used immunoSEQ multiplex PCR; TCRdb keeps in-frame clones, though not all of them. There are about 150,000 clones in the sample; around 80% occur only once, and 6.5% to 8% lies in the top ten. Remarks on this clone: Its antigen remains unidentified.

Sample: PBMCs. The clonotype originates from a man aged 40-49 years in good health and CMV-seropositive. V and J are TRBV18 and TRBJ1-1; D uncertain. The CDR3 here is CASSPSAVNTEAFF. The CDR3 DNA sequence: TGTGCCAGCTCACCATCAGCGGTGAACACTGAAGCTTTCTTT.